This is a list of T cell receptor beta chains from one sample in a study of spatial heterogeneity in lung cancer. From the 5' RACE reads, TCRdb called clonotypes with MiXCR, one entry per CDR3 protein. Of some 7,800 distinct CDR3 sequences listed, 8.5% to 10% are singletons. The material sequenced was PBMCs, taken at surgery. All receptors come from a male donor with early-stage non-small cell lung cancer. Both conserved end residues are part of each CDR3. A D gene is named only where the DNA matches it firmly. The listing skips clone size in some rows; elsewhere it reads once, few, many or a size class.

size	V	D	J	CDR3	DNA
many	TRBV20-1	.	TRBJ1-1	CSALYPLNTEAFF	TGCAGTGCTCTTTACCCCCTGAACACTGAAGCTTTCTTT
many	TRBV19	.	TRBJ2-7	CASSRRAGTHSYEQYF	TGTGCCAGTAGTCGCAGAGCCGGGACACACTCCTACGAGCAGTACTTC
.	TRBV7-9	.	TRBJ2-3	CASSLTGRPTDTQYF	TGTGCCAGCAGCTTAACTGGGAGGCCCACAGATACGCAGTATTTT
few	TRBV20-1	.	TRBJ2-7	CSAKGPNRSEQYF	TGCAGTGCTAAAGGACCCAACCGGAGCGAGCAGTACTTC
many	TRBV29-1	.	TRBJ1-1	CSVAHRWTAALNTEAFF	TGCAGCGTTGCCCATCGGTGGACAGCCGCTCTGAACACTGAAGCTTTCTTT
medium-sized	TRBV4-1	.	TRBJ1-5	CASSGGRRNQPQHF	TGCGCCAGCAGCGGCGGACGGCGCAATCAGCCCCAGCATTTT
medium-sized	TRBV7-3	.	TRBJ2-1	CASSPGGLANEQFF	TGTGCCAGCAGCCCCGGTGGGCTAGCTAATGAGCAGTTCTTC
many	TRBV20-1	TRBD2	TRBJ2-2	CSASSSGTANTGELFF	TGCAGTGCTAGTAGCAGCGGGACGGCGAACACCGGGGAGCTGTTTTTT
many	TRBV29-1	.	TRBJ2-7	CSVGGDVGYEQYF	TGCAGCGTTGGAGGGGACGTTGGGTACGAGCAGTACTTC
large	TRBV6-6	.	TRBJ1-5	CASSSGVDQPQHF	TGTGCCAGCAGTTCGGGGGTCGATCAGCCCCAGCATTTT
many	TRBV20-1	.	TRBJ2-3	CSARTLLAFGGTDTQYF	TGCAGTGCTCGCACCCTACTAGCCTTCGGGGGCACAGATACGCAGTATTTT
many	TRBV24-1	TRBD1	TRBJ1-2	CATSEAGTGIYGYTF	TGTGCCACCAGTGAAGCCGGGACAGGAATTTATGGCTACACCTTC
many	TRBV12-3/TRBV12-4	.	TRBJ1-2	CASSLAGTSGYTF	TGTGCCAGCAGTTTGGCGGGGACCAGTGGCTACACCTTC
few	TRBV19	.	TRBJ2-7	CASSPVPGWTEQYF	TGTGCCAGTAGTCCGGTGCCAGGGTGGACCGAGCAGTACTTC
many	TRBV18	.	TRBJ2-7	CASSLNGPPNEQYF	TGTGCCAGCTCTCTAAATGGCCCTCCTAACGAGCAGTACTTC
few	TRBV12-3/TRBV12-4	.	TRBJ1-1	CASSLGQSNIEAFF	TGTGCCAGCAGTCTCGGACAGTCAAACATTGAAGCTTTCTTT
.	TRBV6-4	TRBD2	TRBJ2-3	CASSSSGVTDTQYF	TGTGCCAGCAGTAGTAGCGGGGTCACAGATACGCAGTATTTT
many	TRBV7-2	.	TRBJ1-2	CASSLRGSYGYTF	TGTGCCAGCAGCTTACGAGGATCCTATGGCTACACCTTC
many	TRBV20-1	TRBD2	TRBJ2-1	CSAGTSGSFNNEQFF	TGCAGTGCCGGGACTAGCGGGAGTTTTAACAATGAGCAGTTCTTC
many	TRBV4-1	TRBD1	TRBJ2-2	CASSRLTSGGKRELFF	TGCGCCAGCAGCCGACTTACGTCAGGGGGAAAGAGGGAGCTGTTTTTT
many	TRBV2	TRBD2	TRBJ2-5	CASLREAGGETQYF	TGTGCCAGCCTCCGGGAGGCGGGTGGGGAGACCCAGTACTTC
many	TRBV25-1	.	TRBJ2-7	CASSSWGTGRSYEQYF	TGTGCCAGCAGTTCATGGGGAACAGGTCGCTCCTACGAGCAGTACTTC
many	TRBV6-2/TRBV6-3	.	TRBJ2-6	CASSYTASGANVLTF	TGTGCCAGCAGTTACACGGCCTCTGGGGCCAACGTCCTGACTTTC
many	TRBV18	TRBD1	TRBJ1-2	CASSKQGNYGYTF	TGTGCCAGCTCCAAACAGGGGAACTATGGCTACACCTTC
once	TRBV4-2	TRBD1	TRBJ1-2	CASSQEDRVYYGYTF	TGTGCCAGCAGCCAAGAGGACAGGGTTTACTATGGCTACACCTTC
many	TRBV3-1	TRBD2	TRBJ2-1	CASSRLAGGPNEQFF	TGTGCCAGCAGCCGTCTAGCGGGAGGGCCAAATGAGCAGTTCTTC
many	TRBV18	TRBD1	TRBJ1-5	CASSLRSGGSGNQPQHF	TGTGCCAGCTCACTGCGGTCAGGGGGTTCGGGCAATCAGCCCCAGCATTTT
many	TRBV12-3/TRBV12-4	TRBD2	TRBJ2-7	CASSSGGEQYF	TGTGCCAGCAGTAGCGGGGGGGAGCAGTACTTC
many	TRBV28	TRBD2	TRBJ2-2	CASSLLAPGELFF	TGTGCCAGCAGCCTACTAGCGCCCGGGGAGCTGTTTTTT
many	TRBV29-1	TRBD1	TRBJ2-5	CSVERQGRETQYF	TGCAGCGTTGAACGACAGGGTCGTGAGACCCAGTACTTC
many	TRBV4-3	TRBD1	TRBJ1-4	CASSRTGTGDEKLFF	TGCGCCAGCAGCCGAACCGGGACAGGGGATGAAAAACTGTTTTTT
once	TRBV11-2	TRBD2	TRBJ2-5	CASTAPGLAETQYF	TGTGCCAGCACCGCGCCCGGACTAGCGGAGACCCAGTACTTC
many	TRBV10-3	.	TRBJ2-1	CAISEYNEQFF	TGTGCCATCAGTGAATATAATGAGCAGTTCTTC
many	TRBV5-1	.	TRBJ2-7	CASSNQGNSYEQYF	TGCGCCAGCAGCAACCAGGGAAACTCCTACGAGCAGTACTTC
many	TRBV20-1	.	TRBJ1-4	CSARDYRVGEKLFF	TGCAGTGCTAGAGATTACAGGGTCGGTGAAAAACTGTTTTTT
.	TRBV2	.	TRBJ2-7	CASSPWDFYEQYF	TGTGCCAGCAGTCCTTGGGACTTCTACGAGCAGTACTTC
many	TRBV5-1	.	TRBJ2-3	CASSLGDFGSTDTQYF	TGCGCCAGCAGCTTGGGGGACTTCGGAAGCACAGATACGCAGTATTTT
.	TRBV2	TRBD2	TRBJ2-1	CASSGGLAGNNEQFF	TGTGCCAGCAGTGGAGGACTAGCGGGAAACAATGAGCAGTTCTTC
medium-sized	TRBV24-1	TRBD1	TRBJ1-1	CATSDPRQGGEAFF	TGTGCCACCAGTGACCCCCGTCAGGGGGGGGAAGCTTTCTTT
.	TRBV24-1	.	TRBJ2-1	CATSDPQGWNEQFF	TGTGCCACCAGTGATCCACAGGGTTGGAATGAGCAGTTCTTC
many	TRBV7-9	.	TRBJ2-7	CASSLSRAIQQYF	TGTGCCAGCAGCTTGAGCAGGGCGATTCAGCAGTACTTC
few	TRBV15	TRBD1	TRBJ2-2	CATSRASGGAGGELFF	TGTGCCACCAGCAGAGCCTCAGGGGGCGCCGGCGGGGAGCTGTTTTTT
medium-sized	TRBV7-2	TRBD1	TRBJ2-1	CASSSGTDLYNEQFF	TGTGCCAGCAGCTCCGGGACAGACCTTTACAATGAGCAGTTCTTC
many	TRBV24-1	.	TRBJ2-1	CATRPSAGTYNEQFF	TGTGCCACCAGGCCCTCCGCGGGAACCTACAATGAGCAGTTCTTC
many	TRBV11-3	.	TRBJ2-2	CASSLDPGTNTGELFF	TGTGCCAGCAGCTTAGATCCAGGGACGAACACCGGGGAGCTGTTTTTT
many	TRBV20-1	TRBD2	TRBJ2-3	CSEGGHITSTDTQYF	TGCAGTGAGGGAGGGCACATTACTAGCACAGATACGCAGTATTTT
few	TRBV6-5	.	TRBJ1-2	CASSSDWVYGYTF	TGTGCCAGCAGTTCTGATTGGGTCTATGGCTACACCTTC
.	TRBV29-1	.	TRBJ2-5	CSVGRNQETQYF	TGCAGCGTTGGGAGGAACCAAGAGACCCAGTACTTC
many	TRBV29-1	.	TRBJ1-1	CSVGTLNTEAFF	TGCAGCGTTGGGACACTGAACACTGAAGCTTTCTTT
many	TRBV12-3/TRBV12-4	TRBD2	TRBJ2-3	CASSLPLIAGSPTDTQYF	TGTGCCAGCAGTTTGCCCTTAATAGCGGGATCCCCCACAGATACGCAGTATTTT
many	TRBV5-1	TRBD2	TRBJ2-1	CASSLETGTSGMRDYEQFF	TGCGCCAGCAGCTTGGAGACCGGGACTAGCGGGATGAGGGACTATGAGCAGTTCTTC
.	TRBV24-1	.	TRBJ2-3	CATSEGGTSTDTQYF	TGTGCCACCAGTGAGGGCGGTACTAGCACAGATACGCAGTATTTT
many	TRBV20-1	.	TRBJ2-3	CSASGRYSDTQYF	TGCAGTGCTAGTGGGAGATACTCAGATACGCAGTATTTT
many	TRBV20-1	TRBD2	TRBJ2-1	CSARPLAGVFNEQFF	TGCAGTGCTAGACCCCTAGCGGGAGTGTTCAATGAGCAGTTCTTC
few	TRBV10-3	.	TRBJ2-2	CAISLSSGELFF	TGTGCCATCAGTCTATCATCCGGGGAGCTGTTTTTT
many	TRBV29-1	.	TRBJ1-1	CSVVGQLGTEAFF	TGCAGCGTTGTGGGGCAGCTGGGGACTGAAGCTTTCTTT
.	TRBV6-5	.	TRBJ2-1	CASSYSARVAYNEQFF	TGTGCCAGCAGTTACTCGGCGAGGGTAGCCTACAATGAGCAGTTCTTC
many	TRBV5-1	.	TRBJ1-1	CASSFATTPVGTEAFF	TGCGCCAGCAGCTTCGCCACAACCCCCGTGGGCACTGAAGCTTTCTTT